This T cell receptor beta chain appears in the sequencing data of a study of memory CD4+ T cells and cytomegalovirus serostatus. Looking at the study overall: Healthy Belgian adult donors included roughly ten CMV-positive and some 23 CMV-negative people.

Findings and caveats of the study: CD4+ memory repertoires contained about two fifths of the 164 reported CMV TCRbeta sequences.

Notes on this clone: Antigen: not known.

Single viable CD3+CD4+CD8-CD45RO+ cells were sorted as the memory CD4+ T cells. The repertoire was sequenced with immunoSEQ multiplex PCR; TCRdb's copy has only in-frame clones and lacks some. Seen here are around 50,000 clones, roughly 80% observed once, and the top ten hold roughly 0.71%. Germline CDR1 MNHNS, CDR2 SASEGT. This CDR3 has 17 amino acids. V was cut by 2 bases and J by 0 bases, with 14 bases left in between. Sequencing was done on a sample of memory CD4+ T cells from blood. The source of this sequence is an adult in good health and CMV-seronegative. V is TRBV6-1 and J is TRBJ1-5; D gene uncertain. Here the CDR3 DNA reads TGTGCCAGCAGTGAACTTTCCTCGCAGATTAGCAATCAGCCCCAGCATTTT. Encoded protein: CASSELSSQISNQPQHF.